This T cell receptor (beta chain) is from a study of Ad26.COV2.S vaccination and SARS-CoV-2 variants. Using immunoSEQ multiplex PCR, the repertoire was profiled, and TCRdb retains in-frame clones only, with some absent. In the table there are some 640,000 clones, more than 80% of which are singletons. The treatment denotes: some 20 received Ad26.COV2.S at low or high dose, single or two shots; 5 received placebo; per-sample allocation not given. Sampling took place 63 days after the first vaccine or placebo injection. The administered vaccine (an Ad26 vector) expressed Wuhan-strain SARS-CoV-2 spike. V gave up 2 bases and J gave up 3 bases; unmatched junction bases: 14. The CDR3 consists of 18 residues. Germline loops: CDR1 LGHNA, CDR2 YSLEER.

This specimen consisted of peripheral blood, obtained in a trial of Ad26.COV2.S vaccine versus placebo. This sequence originates from a person between 18 and 65 years old who received the Ad26.COV2.S COVID-19 vaccine or a placebo. The chain combines TRBV4-3 with TRBJ2-7; 9 bases map to TRBD2. CDR3 nucleotide sequence: TGCGCCAGCAGCCAATGGGTAGCGGGGGCCCCCGAAGTCTACGAGCAGTACTTC. Translation: CASSQWVAGAPEVYEQYF.